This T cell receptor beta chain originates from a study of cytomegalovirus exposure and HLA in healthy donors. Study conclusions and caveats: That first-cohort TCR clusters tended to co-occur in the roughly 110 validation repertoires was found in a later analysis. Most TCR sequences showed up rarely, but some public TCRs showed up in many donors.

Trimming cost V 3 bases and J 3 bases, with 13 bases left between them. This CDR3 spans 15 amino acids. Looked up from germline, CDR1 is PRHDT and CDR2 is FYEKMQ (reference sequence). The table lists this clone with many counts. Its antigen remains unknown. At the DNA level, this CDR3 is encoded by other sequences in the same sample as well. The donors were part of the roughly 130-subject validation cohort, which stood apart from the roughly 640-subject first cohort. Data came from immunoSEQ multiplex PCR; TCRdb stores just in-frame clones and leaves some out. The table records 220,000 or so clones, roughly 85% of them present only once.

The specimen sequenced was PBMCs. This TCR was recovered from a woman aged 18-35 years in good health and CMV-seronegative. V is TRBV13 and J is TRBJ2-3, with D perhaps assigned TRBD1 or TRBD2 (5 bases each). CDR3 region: CASSFRDGGTDTQYF. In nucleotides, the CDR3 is TGTGCCAGCAGCTTCAGGGACGGCGGAACAGATACGCAGTATTTT.